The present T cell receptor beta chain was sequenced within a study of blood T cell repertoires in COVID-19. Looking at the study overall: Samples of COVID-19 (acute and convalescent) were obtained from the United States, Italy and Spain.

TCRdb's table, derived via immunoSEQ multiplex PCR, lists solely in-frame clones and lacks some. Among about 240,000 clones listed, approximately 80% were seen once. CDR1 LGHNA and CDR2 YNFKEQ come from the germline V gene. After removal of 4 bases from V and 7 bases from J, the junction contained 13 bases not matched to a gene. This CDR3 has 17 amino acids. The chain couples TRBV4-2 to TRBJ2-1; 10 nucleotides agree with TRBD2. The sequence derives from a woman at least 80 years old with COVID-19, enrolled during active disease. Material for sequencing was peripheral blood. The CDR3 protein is CASSPDRGLAEGNEQFF. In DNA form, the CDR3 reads TGTGCCAGCAGCCCAGACAGAGGACTAGCGGAGGGAAATGAGCAGTTCTTC.